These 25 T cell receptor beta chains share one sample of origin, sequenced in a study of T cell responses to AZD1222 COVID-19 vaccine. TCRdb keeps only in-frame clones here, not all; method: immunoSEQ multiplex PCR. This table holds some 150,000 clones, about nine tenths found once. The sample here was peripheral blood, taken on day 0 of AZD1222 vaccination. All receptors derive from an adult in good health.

CDR3 loop: CASSPTGRGNTIYF. CDR3 nucleotide sequence: TGTGCCAGCAGTCCCACGGGTCGTGGAAACACCATATATTTT. This chain links TRBV2 with TRBJ1-3; no clear D. The germline V gene encodes CDR1 SNHLY and CDR2 FYNNEI. V was pared by 5 bases and J by 3 bases, with 11 bases between. This CDR3 is built from 14 residues.

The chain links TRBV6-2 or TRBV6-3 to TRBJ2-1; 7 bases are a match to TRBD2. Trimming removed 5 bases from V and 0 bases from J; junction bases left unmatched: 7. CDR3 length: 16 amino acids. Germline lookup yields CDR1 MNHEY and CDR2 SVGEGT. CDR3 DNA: TGTGCCAGCAGTCAAGGAGCGGGAATCTCCTACAATGAGCAGTTCTTC. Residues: CASSQGAGISYNEQFF.

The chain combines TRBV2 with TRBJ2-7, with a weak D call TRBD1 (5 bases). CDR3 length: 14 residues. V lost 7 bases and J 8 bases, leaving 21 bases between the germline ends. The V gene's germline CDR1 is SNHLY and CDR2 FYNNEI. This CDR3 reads CASTPETEVLKQYF. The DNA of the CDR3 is TGTGCCAGCACCCCCGAGACAGAGGTTCTGAAGCAGTACTTC.

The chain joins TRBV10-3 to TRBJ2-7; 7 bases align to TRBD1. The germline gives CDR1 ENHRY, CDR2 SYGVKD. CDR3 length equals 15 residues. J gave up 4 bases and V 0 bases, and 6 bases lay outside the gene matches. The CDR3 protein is CAISESRGRSYEQYF. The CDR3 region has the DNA TGTGCCATCAGTGAGTCAAGGGGGCGCAGTTACGAGCAGTACTTC.

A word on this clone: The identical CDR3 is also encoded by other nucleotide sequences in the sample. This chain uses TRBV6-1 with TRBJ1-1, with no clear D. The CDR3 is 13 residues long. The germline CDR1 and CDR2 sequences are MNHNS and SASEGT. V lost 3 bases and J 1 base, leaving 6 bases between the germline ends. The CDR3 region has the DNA TGTGCCAGCAGTGAGGGGAGGAACACTGAAGCTTTCTTT. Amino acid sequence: CASSEGRNTEAFF.

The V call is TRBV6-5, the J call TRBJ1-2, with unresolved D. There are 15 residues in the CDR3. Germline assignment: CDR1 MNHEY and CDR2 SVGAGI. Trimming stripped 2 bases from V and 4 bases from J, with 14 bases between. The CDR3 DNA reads TGTGCCAGCAGTTACCGGTCAGTAAGCGTCTATGGCTACACCTTC. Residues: CASSYRSVSVYGYTF.

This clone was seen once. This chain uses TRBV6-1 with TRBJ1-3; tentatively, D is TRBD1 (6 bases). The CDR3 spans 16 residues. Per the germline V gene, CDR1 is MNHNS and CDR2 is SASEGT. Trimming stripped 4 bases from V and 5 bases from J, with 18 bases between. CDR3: CASSGTGGPQRNTIYF. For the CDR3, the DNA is TGTGCCAGCAGTGGAACGGGGGGGCCCCAGCGAAACACCATATATTTT.

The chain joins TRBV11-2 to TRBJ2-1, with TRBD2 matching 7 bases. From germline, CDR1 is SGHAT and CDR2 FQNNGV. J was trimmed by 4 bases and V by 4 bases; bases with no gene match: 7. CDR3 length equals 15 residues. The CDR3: CASSSMKGGYNEQFF. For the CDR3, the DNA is TGTGCCAGCAGCTCCATGAAGGGAGGGTACAATGAGCAGTTCTTC.

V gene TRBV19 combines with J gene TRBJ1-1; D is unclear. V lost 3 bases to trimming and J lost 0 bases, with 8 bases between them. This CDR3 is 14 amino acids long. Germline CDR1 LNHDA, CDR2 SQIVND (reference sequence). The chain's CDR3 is CASSIWELNTEAFF. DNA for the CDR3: TGTGCCAGTAGTATCTGGGAGTTGAACACTGAAGCTTTCTTT.

As DNA, the CDR3 is TGCGCCAGCAGCCCAACTACAGGGACCAACTATGGCTACACCTTC. This encodes CASSPTTGTNYGYTF. This sequence joins TRBV5-1 and TRBJ1-2; D is possibly TRBD1 (6 bases). CDR1 SGHRS and CDR2 YFSETQ come from the germline V gene. Trimming removed 4 bases from V and 2 bases from J, with 15 bases in between. The CDR3 loop spans 15 amino acids.

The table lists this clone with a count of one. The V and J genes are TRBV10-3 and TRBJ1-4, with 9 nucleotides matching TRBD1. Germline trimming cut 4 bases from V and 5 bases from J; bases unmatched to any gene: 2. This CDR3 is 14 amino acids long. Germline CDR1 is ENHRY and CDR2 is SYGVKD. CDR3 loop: CAISGTGENEKLFF. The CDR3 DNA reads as TGTGCCATCAGTGGGACAGGGGAGAATGAAAAACTGTTTTTT.

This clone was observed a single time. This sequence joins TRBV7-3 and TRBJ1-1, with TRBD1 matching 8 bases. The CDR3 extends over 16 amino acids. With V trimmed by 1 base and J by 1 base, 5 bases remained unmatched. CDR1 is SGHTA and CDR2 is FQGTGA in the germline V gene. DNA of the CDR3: TGTGCCAGCAGCTTAAAGCCAGGGGGCACGAACACTGAAGCTTTCTTT. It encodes CASSLKPGGTNTEAFF.

CDR3 residues: CASSVHYGSNYGYTF. CDR3 sequence (DNA): TGTGCCAGTAGTGTTCATTACGGATCCAACTATGGCTACACCTTC. The chain is built from TRBV19 and TRBJ1-2; D gene ambiguous. The CDR3 is 15 amino acids. Germline values: CDR1 LNHDA, CDR2 SQIVND (reference sequence). The V gene lost 5 bases and the J gene lost 2 bases, with 15 bases spanning the gap.

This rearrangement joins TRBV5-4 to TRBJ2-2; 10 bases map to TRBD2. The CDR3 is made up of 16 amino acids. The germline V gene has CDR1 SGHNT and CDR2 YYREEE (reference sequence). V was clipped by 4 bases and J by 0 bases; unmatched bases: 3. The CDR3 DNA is TGTGCCAGCAGCACGGGGACTAGCGCGAACACCGGGGAGCTGTTTTTT. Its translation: CASSTGTSANTGELFF.

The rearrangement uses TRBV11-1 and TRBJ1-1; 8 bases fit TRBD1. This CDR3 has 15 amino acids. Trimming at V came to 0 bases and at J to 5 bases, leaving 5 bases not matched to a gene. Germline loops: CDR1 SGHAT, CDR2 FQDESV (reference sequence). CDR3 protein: CASSLARTGTTEAFF. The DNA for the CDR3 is TGTGCCAGCAGCTTAGCGCGGACAGGGACGACTGAAGCTTTCTTT.

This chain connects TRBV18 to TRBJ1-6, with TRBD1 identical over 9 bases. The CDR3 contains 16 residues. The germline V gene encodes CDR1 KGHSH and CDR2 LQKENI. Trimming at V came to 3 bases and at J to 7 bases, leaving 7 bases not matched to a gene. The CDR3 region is CASSPRTGAGNSPLHF. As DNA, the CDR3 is TGTGCCAGCTCACCCAGGACAGGGGCAGGAAATTCACCCCTCCACTTT.

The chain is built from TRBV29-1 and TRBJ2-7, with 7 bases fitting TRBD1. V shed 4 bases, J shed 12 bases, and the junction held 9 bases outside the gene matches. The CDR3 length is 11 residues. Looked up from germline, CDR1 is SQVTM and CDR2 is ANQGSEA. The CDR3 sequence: CSVVETGFPYF. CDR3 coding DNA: TGCAGCGTTGTTGAGACAGGGTTTCCGTACTTC.

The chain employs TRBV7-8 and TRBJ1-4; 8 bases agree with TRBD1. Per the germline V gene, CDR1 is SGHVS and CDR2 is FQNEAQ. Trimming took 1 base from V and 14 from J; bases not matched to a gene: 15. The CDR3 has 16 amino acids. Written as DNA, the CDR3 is TGTGCCAGCAGCTTAGTCCCAGCAGGGGGCGCGACCCCTCTGTTTTTT. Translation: CASSLVPAGGATPLFF.

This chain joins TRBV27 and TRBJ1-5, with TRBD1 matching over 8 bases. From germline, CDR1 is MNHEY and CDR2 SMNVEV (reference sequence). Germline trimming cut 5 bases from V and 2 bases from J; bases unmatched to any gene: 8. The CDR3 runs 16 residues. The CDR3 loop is CASSQGQGAGNQPQHF. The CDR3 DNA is TGTGCCAGCAGTCAGGGGCAGGGGGCAGGCAATCAGCCCCAGCATTTT.

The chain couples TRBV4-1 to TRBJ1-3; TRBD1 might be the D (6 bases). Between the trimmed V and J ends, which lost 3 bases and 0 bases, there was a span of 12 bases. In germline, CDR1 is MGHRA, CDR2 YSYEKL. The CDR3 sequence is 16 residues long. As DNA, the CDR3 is TGCGCCAGCAGCCATCTAGACAGGAGCTCTGGAAACACCATATATTTT. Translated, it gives CASSHLDRSSGNTIYF.

For the CDR3, the DNA is TGTGCCAGCAGCAGTACTGGAAACACCATATATTTT. Translated, it gives CASSSTGNTIYF. V is TRBV7-9 and J is TRBJ1-3; D call uncertain. CDR3 length: 12 residues. The V gene's germline CDR1 is SEHNR and CDR2 FQNEAQ (reference sequence). V was shortened by 5 bases and J by 2 bases, with 4 bases between the two germline ends.

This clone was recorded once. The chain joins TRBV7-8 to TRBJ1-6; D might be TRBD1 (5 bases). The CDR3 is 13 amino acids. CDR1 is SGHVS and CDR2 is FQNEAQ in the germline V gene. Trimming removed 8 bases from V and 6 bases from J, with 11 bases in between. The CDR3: CASLGESNSPLHF. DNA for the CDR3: TGTGCCAGCTTAGGGGAATCTAATTCACCCCTCCACTTT.

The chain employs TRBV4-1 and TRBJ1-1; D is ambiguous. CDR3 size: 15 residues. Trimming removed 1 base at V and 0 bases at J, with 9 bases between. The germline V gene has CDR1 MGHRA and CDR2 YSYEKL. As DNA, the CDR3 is TGCGCCAGCAGCCAAGTGAGGACTGTGAACACTGAAGCTTTCTTT. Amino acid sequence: CASSQVRTVNTEAFF.

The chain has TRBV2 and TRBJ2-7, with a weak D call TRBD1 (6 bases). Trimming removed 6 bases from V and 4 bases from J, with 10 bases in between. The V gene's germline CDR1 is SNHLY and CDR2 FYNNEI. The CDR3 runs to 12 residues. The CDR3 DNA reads TGTGCCAGCAGGGACAGATTGTACGAGCAGTACTTC. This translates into CASRDRLYEQYF.

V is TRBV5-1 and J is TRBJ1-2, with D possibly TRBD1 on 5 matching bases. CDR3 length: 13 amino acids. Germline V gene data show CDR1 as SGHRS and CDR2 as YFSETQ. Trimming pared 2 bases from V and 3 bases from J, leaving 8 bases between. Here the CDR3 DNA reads TGCGCCAGCAGCTTAGGAGGGGACTATGGCTACACCTTC. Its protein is CASSLGGDYGYTF.